Sequencing of this T cell receptor beta chain was carried out in a study of blood T cell repertoires in COVID-19. Germline V CDR1 and CDR2: SEHNR, FQNEAQ (reference sequence). The CDR3 is made up of 15 amino acids. The V end was cut by 3 bases, the J end by 4 bases, with 16 bases between. Only a few counts were recorded for this clone. Some clones are missing from TCRdb's copy, which holds only in-frame ones; the method was immunoSEQ multiplex PCR. The sample includes 45,000 to 55,000 clones, roughly 79% seen only once; the top ten take 15%. The chain employs TRBV7-9 and TRBJ2-7, with D possibly matching TRBD2 (5 bases). This TCR was sampled from a human donor with active or convalescent COVID-19. The donor label of this sample is uncertain. Sequencing used peripheral blood. For the CDR3, the DNA is TGTGCCAGCAGCTTGAGGGCCGAGGGTCATTACGAGCAGTACTTC. Amino acid sequence: CASSLRAEGHYEQYF.